This TCR beta chain is from a study of T cell responses to AZD1222 COVID-19 vaccine. Notes on the study in general: Across spike, vaccine-associated CD4 TCRs were found, dominant at 160-218 and 743-854. Increased Spike-specific TCR breadth and depth were observed after two AZD1222 doses.

Profiling relied on immunoSEQ multiplex PCR, and the TCRdb table lists in-frame clones only, not all of them. The sample comprises over 200,000 clones, about 94% of which are singletons, and 1.7% rests with the top ten. Points on this clone: What it recognizes is unknown.

Per germline, CDR1 SGHNT and CDR2 YYREEE (reference sequence). V dropped 6 bases and J dropped 6 bases, with 15 bases sitting between them. This CDR3 has 14 residues. Source: peripheral blood, taken 28 days after the second dose of the MenACWY control vaccine. The sequence came from an adult who received the MenACWY meningococcal vaccine as a control. The V gene is TRBV5-4, the J gene TRBJ1-4; D is unclear. This CDR3 is CASKNMLRDEKLFF. CDR3 DNA sequence: TGTGCCAGCAAAAACATGCTTCGGGATGAAAAACTGTTTTTT.